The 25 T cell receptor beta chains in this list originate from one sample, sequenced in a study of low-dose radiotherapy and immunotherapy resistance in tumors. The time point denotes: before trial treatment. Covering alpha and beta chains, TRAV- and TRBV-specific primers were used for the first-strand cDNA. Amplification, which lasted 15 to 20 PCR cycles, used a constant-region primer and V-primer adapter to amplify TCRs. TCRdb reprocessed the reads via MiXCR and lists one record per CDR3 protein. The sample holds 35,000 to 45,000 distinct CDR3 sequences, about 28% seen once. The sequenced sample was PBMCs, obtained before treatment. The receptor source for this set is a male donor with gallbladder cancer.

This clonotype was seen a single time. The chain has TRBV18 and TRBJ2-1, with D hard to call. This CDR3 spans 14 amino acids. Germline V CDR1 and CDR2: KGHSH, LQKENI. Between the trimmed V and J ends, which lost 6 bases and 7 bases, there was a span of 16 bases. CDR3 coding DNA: TGTGCCAGCTCGCCGGGCCTCTGGGCTAATGAGCAGTTCTTC. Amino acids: CASSPGLWANEQFF.

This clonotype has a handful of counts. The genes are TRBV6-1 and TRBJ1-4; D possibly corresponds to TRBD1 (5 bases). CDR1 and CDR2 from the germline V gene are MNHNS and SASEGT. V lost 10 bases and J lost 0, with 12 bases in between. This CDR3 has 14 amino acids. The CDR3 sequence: CAIRDSPTNEKLFF. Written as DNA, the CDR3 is TGTGCCATTCGAGACAGTCCAACTAATGAAAAACTGTTTTTT.

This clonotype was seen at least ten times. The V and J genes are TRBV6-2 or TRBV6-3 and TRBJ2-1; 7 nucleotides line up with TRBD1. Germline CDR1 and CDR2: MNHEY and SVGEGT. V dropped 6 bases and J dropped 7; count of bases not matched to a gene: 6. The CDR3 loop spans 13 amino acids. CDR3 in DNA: TGTGCCAGCAGACGACAGGGATGGAATGAGCAGTTCTTC. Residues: CASRRQGWNEQFF.

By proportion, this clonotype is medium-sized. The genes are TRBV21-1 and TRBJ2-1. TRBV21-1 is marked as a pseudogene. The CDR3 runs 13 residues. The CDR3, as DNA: TGTGCCAGCAGCAAAGAGGACCACAATGAGCAGTTCTTC. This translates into CASSKEDHNEQFF.

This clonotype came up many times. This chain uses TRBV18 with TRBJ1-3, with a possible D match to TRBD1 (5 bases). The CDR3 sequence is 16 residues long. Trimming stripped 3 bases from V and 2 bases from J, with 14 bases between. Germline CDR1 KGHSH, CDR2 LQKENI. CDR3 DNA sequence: TGTGCCAGCTCACCTCAACCGGCAGGGACTGGAAACACCATATATTTT. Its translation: CASSPQPAGTGNTIYF.

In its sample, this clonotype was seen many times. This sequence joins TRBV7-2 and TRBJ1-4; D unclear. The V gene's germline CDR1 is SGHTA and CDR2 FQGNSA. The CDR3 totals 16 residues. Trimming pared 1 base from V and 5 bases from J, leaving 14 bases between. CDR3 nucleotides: TGTGCCAGCAGCTTAGATGGTCCCCGGCAGAATGAAAAACTGTTTTTT. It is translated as CASSLDGPRQNEKLFF.

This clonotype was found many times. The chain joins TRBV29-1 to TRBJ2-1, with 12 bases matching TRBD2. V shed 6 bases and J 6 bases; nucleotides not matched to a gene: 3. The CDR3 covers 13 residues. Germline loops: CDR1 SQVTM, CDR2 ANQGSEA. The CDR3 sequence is CSVEGLAGNEQFF. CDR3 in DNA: TGCAGCGTCGAGGGACTAGCGGGCAATGAGCAGTTCTTC.

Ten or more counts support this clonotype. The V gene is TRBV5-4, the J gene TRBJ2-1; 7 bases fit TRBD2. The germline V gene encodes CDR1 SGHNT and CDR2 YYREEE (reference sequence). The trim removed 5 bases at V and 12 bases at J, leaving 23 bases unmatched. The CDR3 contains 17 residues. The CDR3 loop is CASSPGVGPGGLLGQFF. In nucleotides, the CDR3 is TGTGCCAGCAGTCCCGGGGTGGGGCCGGGGGGTCTTTTAGGGCAGTTCTTC.

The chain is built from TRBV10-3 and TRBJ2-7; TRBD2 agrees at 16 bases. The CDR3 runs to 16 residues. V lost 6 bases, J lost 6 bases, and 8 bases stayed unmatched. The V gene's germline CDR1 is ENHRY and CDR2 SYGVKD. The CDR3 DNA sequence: TGTGCCATCAGCCCGGGACTAGCGGGAGGGCCGGCCGAGCAGTACTTC. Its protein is CAISPGLAGGPAEQYF.

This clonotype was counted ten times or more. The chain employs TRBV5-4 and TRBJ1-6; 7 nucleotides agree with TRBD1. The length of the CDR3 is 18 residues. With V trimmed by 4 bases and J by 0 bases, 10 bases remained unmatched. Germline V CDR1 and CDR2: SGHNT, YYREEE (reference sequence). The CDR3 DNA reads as TGTGCCAGCAGCAATAGGGACAGCAGCAGCTCCTATAATTCACCCCTCCACTTT. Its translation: CASSNRDSSSSYNSPLHF. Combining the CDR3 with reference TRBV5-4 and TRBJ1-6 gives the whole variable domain ETGVTQSPTHLIKTRGQQVTLRCSSQSGHNTVSWYQQALGQGPQFIFQYYREEENGRGNFPPRFSGLQFPNYSSELNVNALELDDSALYLCASSNRDSSSSYNSPLHFGNGTRLTVT.

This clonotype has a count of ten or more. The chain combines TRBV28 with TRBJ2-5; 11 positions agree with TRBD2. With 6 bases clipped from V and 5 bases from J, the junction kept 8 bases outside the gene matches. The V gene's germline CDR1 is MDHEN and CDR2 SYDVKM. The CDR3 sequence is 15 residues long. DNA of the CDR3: TGTGCCAGCAGGCTTCGACTAGCGGGAAGCGAGACCCAGTACTTC. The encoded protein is CASRLRLAGSETQYF.

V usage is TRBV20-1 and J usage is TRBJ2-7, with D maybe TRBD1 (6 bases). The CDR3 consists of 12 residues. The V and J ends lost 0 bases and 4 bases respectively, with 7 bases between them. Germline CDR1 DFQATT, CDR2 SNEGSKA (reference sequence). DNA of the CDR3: TGCAGTGCTAGAGATAGGGGGTACGAGCAGTACTTC. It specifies CSARDRGYEQYF.

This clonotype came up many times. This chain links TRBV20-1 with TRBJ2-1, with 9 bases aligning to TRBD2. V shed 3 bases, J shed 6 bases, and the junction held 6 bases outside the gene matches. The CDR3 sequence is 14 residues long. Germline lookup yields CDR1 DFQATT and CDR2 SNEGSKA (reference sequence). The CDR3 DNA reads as TGCAGTGCTAGGGGGCTAGCGGGAACCAATGAGCAGTTCTTC. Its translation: CSARGLAGTNEQFF.

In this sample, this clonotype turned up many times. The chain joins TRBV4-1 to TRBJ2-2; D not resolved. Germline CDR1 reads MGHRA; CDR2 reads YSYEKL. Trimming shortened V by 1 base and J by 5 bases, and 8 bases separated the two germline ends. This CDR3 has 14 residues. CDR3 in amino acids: CASSQGSVTGELFF. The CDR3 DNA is TGCGCCAGCAGCCAAGGTTCGGTAACCGGGGAGCTGTTTTTT.

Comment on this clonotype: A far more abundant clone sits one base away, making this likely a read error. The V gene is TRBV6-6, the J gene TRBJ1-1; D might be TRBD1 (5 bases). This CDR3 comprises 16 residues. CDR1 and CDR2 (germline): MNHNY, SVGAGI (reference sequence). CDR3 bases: TGTACCAGCAGTTACGGCGGGGGGAAGGGGAACACTGAAGCTTTCTTT. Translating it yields CTSSYGGGKGNTEAFF.

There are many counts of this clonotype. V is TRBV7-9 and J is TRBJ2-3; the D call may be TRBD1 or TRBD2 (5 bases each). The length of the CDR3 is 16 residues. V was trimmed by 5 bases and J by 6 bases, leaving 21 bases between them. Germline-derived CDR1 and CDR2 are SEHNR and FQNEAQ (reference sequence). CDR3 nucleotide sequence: TGTGCCAGCAGCCCCCGGGGCGAGGGGCTAGGGGATACGCAGTATTTT. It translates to CASSPRGEGLGDTQYF.

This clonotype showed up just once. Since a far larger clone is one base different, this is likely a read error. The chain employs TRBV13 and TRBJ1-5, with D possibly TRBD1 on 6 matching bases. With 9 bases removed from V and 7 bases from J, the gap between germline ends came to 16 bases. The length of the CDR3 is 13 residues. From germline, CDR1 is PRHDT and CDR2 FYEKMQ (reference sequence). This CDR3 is CARRGTRDQPQHF. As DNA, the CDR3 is TGTGCCAGAAGGGGGACAAGGGACCAGCCCCAGCATTTT.

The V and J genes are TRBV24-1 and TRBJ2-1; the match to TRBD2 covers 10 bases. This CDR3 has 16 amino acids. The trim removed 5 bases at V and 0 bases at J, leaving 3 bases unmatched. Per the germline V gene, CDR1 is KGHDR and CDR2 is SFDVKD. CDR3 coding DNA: TGTGCCACCAGTGGTAGCGGGAGGAGCTCCTACAATGAGCAGTTCTTC. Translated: CATSGSGRSSYNEQFF.

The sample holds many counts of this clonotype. The CDR3: CASSQDLTGALGTQYF. The CDR3 DNA follows: TGTGCCAGCAGCCAAGATCTGACAGGGGCCTTGGGGACCCAGTACTTC. This chain uses TRBV4-2 with TRBJ2-5, with 8 bases identical to TRBD1. CDR3 length: 16 amino acids. V shed 0 bases and J 7 bases; nucleotides not matched to a gene: 10. Germline V gene lookup returns CDR1 LGHNA and CDR2 YNFKEQ.

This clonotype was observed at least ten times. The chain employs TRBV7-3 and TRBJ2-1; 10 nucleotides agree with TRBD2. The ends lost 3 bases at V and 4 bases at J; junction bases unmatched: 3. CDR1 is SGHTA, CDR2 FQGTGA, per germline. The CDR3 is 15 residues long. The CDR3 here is CASSLLAGEYNEQFF. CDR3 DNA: TGTGCCAGCAGCTTGCTAGCGGGAGAGTACAATGAGCAGTTCTTC.

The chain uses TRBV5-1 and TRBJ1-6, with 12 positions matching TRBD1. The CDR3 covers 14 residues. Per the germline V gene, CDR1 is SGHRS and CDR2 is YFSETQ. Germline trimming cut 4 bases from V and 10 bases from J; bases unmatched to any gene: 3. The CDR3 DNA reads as TGCGCCAGCAGCCCGGGACAGGGGGCCTCACCCCTCCACTTT. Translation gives CASSPGQGASPLHF.

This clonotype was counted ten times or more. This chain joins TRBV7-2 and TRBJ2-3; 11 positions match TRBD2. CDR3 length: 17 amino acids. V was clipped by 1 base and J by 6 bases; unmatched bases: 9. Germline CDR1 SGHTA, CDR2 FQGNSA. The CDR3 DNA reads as TGTGCCAGCAGCTTAGAGAGGGATGGGACTAGCGGCGATACGCAGTATTTT. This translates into CASSLERDGTSGDTQYF.

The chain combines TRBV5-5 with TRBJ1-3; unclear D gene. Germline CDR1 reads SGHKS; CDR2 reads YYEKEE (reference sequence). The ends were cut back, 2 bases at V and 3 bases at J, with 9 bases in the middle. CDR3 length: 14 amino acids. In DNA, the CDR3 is TGTGCCAGCAGCTTACGTAGAGATGGAAACACCATATATTTT. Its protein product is CASSLRRDGNTIYF.

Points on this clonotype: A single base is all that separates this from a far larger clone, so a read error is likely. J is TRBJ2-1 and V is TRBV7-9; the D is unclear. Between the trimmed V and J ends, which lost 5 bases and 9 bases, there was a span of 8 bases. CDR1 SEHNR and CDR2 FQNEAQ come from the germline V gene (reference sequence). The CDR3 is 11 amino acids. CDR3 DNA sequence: TGTGCCAGCAGCCGCCTGAGTGAGCAGTTCTTC. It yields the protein CASSRLSEQFF.

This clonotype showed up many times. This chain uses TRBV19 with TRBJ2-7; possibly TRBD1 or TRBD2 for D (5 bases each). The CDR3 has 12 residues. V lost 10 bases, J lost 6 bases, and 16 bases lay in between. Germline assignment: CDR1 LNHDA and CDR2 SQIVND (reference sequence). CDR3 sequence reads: CATAGSAGEQYF. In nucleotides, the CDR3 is TGTGCCACCGCAGGGAGTGCAGGCGAGCAGTACTTC. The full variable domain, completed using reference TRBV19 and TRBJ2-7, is DGGITQSPKYLFRKEGQNVTLSCEQNLNHDAMYWYRQDPGQGLRLIYYSQIVNDFQKGDIAEGYSVSREKKESFPLTVTSAQKNPTAFYLCATAGSAGEQYFGPGTRLTVT.